Presented here are 3 T cell receptor beta chains from one specimen sequenced in a study of T cells after posttransplantation cyclophosphamide. Clones were sequenced by immunoSEQ multiplex PCR, and TCRdb holds only the in-frame ones, with some missing. The specimen has more than 7,000 clones, none found just once. Treatment was busulfan-fludarabine conditioning, a marrow graft, and cyclophosphamide on days +3 and +4. The sequenced sample was PBMCs, obtained 350 to 390 days after allogeneic stem cell transplant with posttransplant cyclophosphamide. These receptors all stem from a male patient aged 45 to 59 who received an allogeneic stem cell transplant from a related donor and was CMV-positive. Some T cells may have originated in the graft donor.

In its sample, this clone ranks as large. The J gene is TRBJ2-1, the V gene TRBV6-5, with TRBD2 matching 8 bases. The CDR3 totals 12 residues. V shed 6 bases, J shed 13 bases, and the junction held 8 bases outside the gene matches. Per the germline V gene, CDR1 is MNHEY and CDR2 is SVGAGI. The CDR3 DNA follows: TGTGCCAGCAGGACTCATAGCGGGATTCAGTTCTTC. Protein sequence: CASRTHSGIQFF.

The table lists this clone with many counts. The J gene is TRBJ2-1, the V gene TRBV6-1; D possibly corresponds to TRBD1 (6 bases). CDR1 is MNHNS, CDR2 SASEGT, per germline. Between the trimmed V and J ends, which lost 6 bases and 5 bases, there was a span of 17 bases. This CDR3 comprises 15 residues. CDR3 DNA: TGTGCCAGCAGGCCCGGGACACTCGGTGACAATGAGCAGTTCTTC. Translation gives CASRPGTLGDNEQFF.

This clone was recorded at least ten times. The CDR3: CASRSRTSGTYNEQFF. The DNA of the CDR3 is TGTGCCAGTAGATCTCGGACTAGCGGAACCTACAATGAGCAGTTCTTC. This chain links TRBV19 with TRBJ2-1; 10 bases are shared with TRBD2. The CDR3 is 16 amino acids. The germline V gene has CDR1 LNHDA and CDR2 SQIVND (reference sequence). The V segment lost 6 bases and the J segment 2 bases; nucleotides outside the gene matches: 7.